This T cell receptor (beta chain) appears in the sequencing data of a study of blood T cell repertoires in COVID-19. Source study methods: From reference gene primer amplification, estimates of nucleated cell counts were derived. Method: immunoSEQ multiplex PCR; TCRdb's copy keeps in-frame clones and lacks some. V and J calls and clone size are those listed in that table; D and trimming were worked out from the DNA. The table shows about 40,000 clones, with about four fifths occurring only once. This clone came up once. Trimming took off 5 bases at V and 5 bases at J, with 15 bases between the two ends. The CDR3 extends over 14 amino acids. Germline V gene lookup returns CDR1 KGHSH and CDR2 LQKENI.

This TCR was sampled from a woman in her fifties or sixties with acute or convalescent COVID-19. Sample: peripheral blood. The chain employs TRBV18 and TRBJ2-5; D gene uncertain. The CDR3, as DNA: TGTGCCAGCTCAGCGAACCTCGACGGGGAGACCCAGTACTTC. Protein product: CASSANLDGETQYF.